Below are 26 T cell receptor beta chains sequenced from a single sample in a study of beta chain features in type 1 diabetes. Expressed TCRB transcripts were sequenced because the entire RNA isolate underwent reverse transcription. Only in-frame clones appear in the TCRdb table, and some are missing; sequencing was by immunoSEQ multiplex PCR. The sample has under 400,000 clones, 10% to 15% seen once. The specimen sequenced was naive CD4+ T cells from blood. Receptors originate from a man aged 18 to 29 in good health.

As to this clone: At one boundary the junction diverges from the germline segment, which might be a read error. The chain recombines TRBV7-7 with TRBJ2-7, with D possibly being TRBD2 (5 bases). Germline CDR1 reads SSHAT; CDR2 reads FNYEAQ (reference sequence). The CDR3 has 15 residues. The CDR3 region has the DNA TGTGCTAGCAGCTTAGCTATGGACTGGAGCTACGAGCAGTACTTC. This sequence encodes CASSLAMDWSYEQYF. Drawing the rest from reference TRBV7-7 and TRBJ2-7, the complete variable domain is GAGVSQSPRYKVTKRGQDVTLRCDPISSHATLYWYQQALGQGPEFLTYFNYEAQPDKSGLPSDRFSAERPEGSISTLTIQRTEQRDSAMYRCASSLAMDWSYEQYFGPGTRLTVT.

The chain carries TRBV6-5 and TRBJ1-6; 8 bases are a match to TRBD1. Germline values: CDR1 MNHEY, CDR2 SVGAGI. The CDR3 runs 13 residues. The junction had 4 bases not matched to a gene; V was cut back by 6 bases and J by 9 bases. Here the CDR3 reads CASSPDRGSPLHF. The CDR3 DNA follows: TGTGCCAGCAGCCCAGACAGGGGTTCACCCCTCCACTTT.

This clone has just a few counts. J is TRBJ2-3 and V is TRBV6-5; TRBD2 matches at 8 bases. J gave up 1 base and V 5 bases, and 5 bases lay outside the gene matches. Germline CDR1 is MNHEY and CDR2 is SVGAGI. The CDR3 has 15 residues. The CDR3 DNA reads TGTGCCAGCAGTGCGCTGACTAGCGGCACAGATACGCAGTATTTT. Translation: CASSALTSGTDTQYF.

This clone has a handful of counts. The sample carries other DNA sequences with the same CDR3. The genes are TRBV7-2 and TRBJ2-6; weak D call: TRBD1 (5 bases). The CDR3 totals 15 residues. Looked up from germline, CDR1 is SGHTA and CDR2 is FQGNSA. Trimming cost V 5 bases and J 1 base, with 9 bases left between them. The CDR3 DNA reads TGTGCCAGCAGCCCGCAGGGATCTGGGGCCAACGTCCTGACTTTC. Translation gives CASSPQGSGANVLTF.

The V gene is TRBV30, the J gene TRBJ2-7; 10 bases fit TRBD1. V lost 3 bases to trimming and J lost 9 bases; unmatched junction nucleotides: 8. Germline V gene sequence: CDR1 GTSNPN, CDR2 SVGIG (reference sequence). This CDR3 has 13 amino acids. The CDR3 DNA reads TGTGCCTGGAGAGGGACAGGGGCCCCCGCGCAGTACTTC. Translation gives CAWRGTGAPAQYF.

This clone was seen more than once but under ten times. CDR3 DNA: TGTGCCAGCAGCCCCGCAGGGGCAAACTACGAGCAGTACTTC. This encodes CASSPAGANYEQYF. The V call is TRBV9, the J call TRBJ2-7; tentatively, D is TRBD1 (6 bases). The CDR3 has 14 amino acids. CDR1 SGDLS and CDR2 YYNGEE come from the germline V gene. V was cut by 4 bases and J by 3 bases, with 14 bases left in between.

The gene calls are TRBV5-1 and TRBJ2-3, with 7 bases lining up with TRBD1. The CDR3 runs to 14 residues. Germline V gene lookup returns CDR1 SGHRS and CDR2 YFSETQ. The J segment lost 2 bases and the V segment lost 3 bases, leaving 3 bases of the junction unmatched. DNA for the CDR3: TGCGCCAGCAGCTCGGGACAGCTCACAGATACGCAGTATTTT. This encodes CASSSGQLTDTQYF.

This clone was observed a handful of times. This chain links TRBV2 with TRBJ2-3; D is perhaps TRBD1 (5 bases). The CDR3 has 15 amino acids. Germline-derived CDR1 and CDR2 are SNHLY and FYNNEI. V lost 2 bases and J lost 4, with 13 bases in between. CDR3 region: CASSESSGKADTQYF. In nucleotides, the CDR3 is TGTGCCAGCAGTGAATCTTCAGGGAAGGCAGATACGCAGTATTTT.

This clone was seen only a few times. The chain is built from TRBV5-1 and TRBJ1-1; 7 positions match TRBD1. The CDR3 spans 14 residues. V trimming: 5 bases; J trimming: 5 bases; junction bases outside the gene matches: 9. Germline loops: CDR1 SGHRS, CDR2 YFSETQ. The CDR3 is CASRAGGLGTEAFF. The CDR3, as DNA: TGCGCCAGCAGGGCAGGGGGTTTGGGAACTGAAGCTTTCTTT.

This clone was seen a handful of times. The chain links TRBV7-2 to TRBJ2-2, with TRBD2 as a possible D gene (6 bases). V lost 1 base and J lost 2, with 11 bases in between. The CDR3 length is 16 residues. CDR1 is SGHTA and CDR2 is FQGNSA in the germline V gene. The CDR3 loop is CASSLGSGPNTGELFF. The DNA for the CDR3 is TGTGCCAGCAGCTTAGGGAGCGGGCCAAACACCGGGGAGCTGTTTTTT.

V gene TRBV10-3 combines with J gene TRBJ2-7; TRBD2 aligns across 9 bases. The germline CDR1 and CDR2 sequences are ENHRY and SYGVKD. V was pared by 11 bases and J by 2 bases, with 7 bases of the junction left unmatched. The CDR3 loop spans 13 amino acids. CDR3 in amino acids: CAAQTSGAYEQYF. DNA of the CDR3: TGTGCCGCACAGACTAGCGGAGCCTACGAGCAGTACTTC.

The V and J genes are TRBV29-1 and TRBJ2-5; 9 bases align to TRBD1. The CDR3 spans 14 residues. CDR1 and CDR2 from the germline V gene are SQVTM and ANQGSEA. The V segment lost 4 bases and the J segment 5 bases; nucleotides outside the gene matches: 8. The CDR3 DNA follows: TGCAGCGTTGTGCAACCCGGACAGGGGGAGACCCAGTACTTC. Encoded protein: CSVVQPGQGETQYF.

The chain carries TRBV29-1 and TRBJ1-1; a possible D gene is TRBD1 (6 bases). V shed 5 bases and J shed 11 bases, with 15 bases lying between them. Germline V gene data show CDR1 as SQVTM and CDR2 as ANQGSEA. This CDR3 region has 11 residues. The CDR3 DNA follows: TGCAGCGTTCAGACACGGGACAATGCTTTCTTT. Translated, it gives CSVQTRDNAFF.

The J gene is TRBJ2-2, the V gene TRBV2, with 9 bases aligning to TRBD2. CDR3 length: 16 residues. Germline-derived CDR1 and CDR2 are SNHLY and FYNNEI. V lost 5 bases to trimming and J lost 4 bases; unmatched junction nucleotides: 8. The CDR3 sequence is CASSRGGGAVTGELFF. CDR3 DNA sequence: TGTGCCAGCAGTCGCGGCGGGGGGGCGGTCACCGGGGAGCTGTTTTTT.

The rearrangement joins TRBV6-4 to TRBJ2-3, with TRBD2 identical over 8 bases. This CDR3 has 15 residues. In germline, CDR1 is MRHNA, CDR2 SNTAGT. V lost 3 bases, J lost 3 bases, and 5 bases stayed unmatched. The CDR3 spells CASSESGSGTDTQYF. The DNA of the CDR3 is TGTGCCAGCAGTGAAAGCGGGAGTGGGACAGATACGCAGTATTTT.

The chain joins TRBV9 to TRBJ2-1, with D possibly matching TRBD2 (6 bases). Germline lookup yields CDR1 SGDLS and CDR2 YYNGEE. Trimming removed 0 bases at V and 9 bases at J, with 13 bases between. The CDR3 length is 14 residues. This chain's CDR3 is CASSVALALGEQFF. The CDR3 DNA follows: TGTGCCAGCAGCGTAGCACTAGCTTTAGGTGAGCAGTTCTTC.

In this sample, this clone turned up a few times. The chain joins TRBV10-3 to TRBJ2-2; D might be TRBD1 (5 bases). This CDR3 contains 14 residues. Trimming left V 7 bases short and J 5 bases short, with 14 bases between. Germline assignment: CDR1 ENHRY and CDR2 SYGVKD. The CDR3 loop reads CAITGHGGTGELFF. CDR3 DNA sequence: TGTGCCATCACCGGACACGGTGGGACCGGGGAGCTGTTTTTT.

V usage is TRBV5-4 and J usage is TRBJ1-2; TRBD1 agrees at 9 bases. Looked up from germline, CDR1 is SGHNT and CDR2 is YYREEE (reference sequence). The junction had 3 bases not matched to a gene; V was cut back by 3 bases and J by 0 bases. This CDR3 spans 15 amino acids. This CDR3 reads CASSSRDRANYGYTF. CDR3 in DNA: TGTGCCAGCAGCTCCCGGGACAGGGCTAACTATGGCTACACCTTC.

This clone was seen more than once but under ten times. The chain joins TRBV10-3 to TRBJ2-1; maybe TRBD2 (5 bases). Germline CDR1 reads ENHRY; CDR2 reads SYGVKD. The germline V and J ends were trimmed by 11 bases and 6 bases, with 17 bases remaining between them. The CDR3 runs 13 residues. CDR3 bases: TGTGCCCTCCGATTTGAGCGGTCCAATGAGCAGTTCTTC. This encodes CALRFERSNEQFF.

This clone appeared a few times. CDR3 protein: CASSTSGGAEDTQYF. CDR3 nucleotide sequence: TGCGCCAGCAGCACAAGCGGGGGGGCCGAAGATACGCAGTATTTT. V gene TRBV5-1 combines with J gene TRBJ2-3; 10 nucleotides agree with TRBD2. J lost 5 bases, V lost 4 bases, and 7 bases had no gene match. The CDR3 length is 15 residues. Germline V gene data show CDR1 as SGHRS and CDR2 as YFSETQ.

The V and J genes are TRBV28 and TRBJ2-2; 7 bases align to TRBD1. Trimming removed 3 bases from V and 4 bases from J; junction bases left unmatched: 5. The CDR3 runs to 15 residues. Germline V lookup: CDR1 MDHEN, CDR2 SYDVKM. The CDR3 reads CASSFGDRVTGELFF. In nucleotides, the CDR3 is TGTGCCAGCAGTTTTGGGGACAGAGTCACCGGGGAGCTGTTTTTT.

The chain joins TRBV18 to TRBJ2-6, with no clear D. V was clipped by 2 bases and J by 0 bases, with 11 bases between them. This CDR3 has 17 residues. Germline V gene lookup returns CDR1 KGHSH and CDR2 LQKENI. CDR3 bases: TGTGCCAGCTCACCATCGGCAGGTACCTCTGGGGCCAACGTCCTGACTTTC. Translating it yields CASSPSAGTSGANVLTF. Complete variable domain (other parts from reference TRBV18 and TRBJ2-6): NAGVMQNPRHLVRRRGQEARLRCSPMKGHSHVYWYRQLPEEGLKFMVYLQKENIIDESGMPKERFSAEFPKEGPSILRIQQVVRGDSAAYFCASSPSAGTSGANVLTFGAGSRLTVL.

The chain recombines TRBV7-3 with TRBJ2-5; possible D gene TRBD1, 5 bases. CDR1 and CDR2 from the germline V gene are SGHTA and FQGTGA. Trimming stripped 5 bases from V and 5 bases from J, with 15 bases between. This CDR3 is built from 14 residues. The CDR3 reads CASSPTATRETQYF. The CDR3, as DNA: TGTGCCAGCAGCCCGACAGCGACCCGGGAGACCCAGTACTTC.

The V call is TRBV5-1, the J call TRBJ2-1; 10 bases are shared with TRBD1. Germline V gene sequence: CDR1 SGHRS, CDR2 YFSETQ. V was pared by 0 bases and J by 5 bases, with 5 bases of the junction left unmatched. This CDR3 is 16 amino acids long. The CDR3: CASSLAAGQGHNEQFF. As DNA, the CDR3 is TGCGCCAGCAGCTTGGCTGCGGGACAGGGGCACAATGAGCAGTTCTTC.

This clone turned up a few times. The chain uses TRBV19 and TRBJ1-2, with D possibly matching TRBD1 (5 bases). CDR1 and CDR2 (germline): LNHDA, SQIVND (reference sequence). The length of the CDR3 is 15 residues. The V gene lost 5 bases and the J gene lost 3 bases, with 16 bases spanning the gap. The CDR3 nucleotides are TGTGCCAGTAGTTCGCAGGGAAGTTCGGACTATGGCTACACCTTC. It is translated as CASSSQGSSDYGYTF.

This clone showed up just a few times. The V and J genes are TRBV29-1 and TRBJ1-2; TRBD1 matches 7 bases. Per germline, CDR1 SQVTM and CDR2 ANQGSEA. After removal of 4 bases from V and 6 bases from J, the junction contained 11 bases not matched to a gene. CDR3 length: 14 amino acids. The CDR3, as DNA: TGCAGCGTTGTAAGACAGGGCGGGGTGGATGGCTACACCTTC. Translating it yields CSVVRQGGVDGYTF. Full variable domain (outside the CDR3, taken from reference TRBV29-1 and TRBJ1-2): SAVISQKPSRDICQRGTSLTIQCQVDSQVTMMFWYRQQPGQSLTLIATANQGSEATYESGFVIDKFPISRPNLTFSTLTVSNMSPEDSSIYLCSVVRQGGVDGYTFGSGTRLTVV.